This T cell receptor (beta chain) was sequenced in a study of control samples from healthy donors and cancer patients. Data came from immunoSEQ multiplex PCR; TCRdb stores just in-frame clones and leaves some out. The data contain approximately 160,000 clones, around 92% of them singletons. CDR1 is MNHEY and CDR2 is SVGAGI in the germline V gene. The CDR3 extends over 14 amino acids. V gave up 2 bases and J gave up 8 bases, with 15 bases separating them. The chain couples TRBV6-5 to TRBJ1-2; possible D gene TRBD1, 5 bases. The sample comprised blood. The sequence was collected from a woman between 35 and 50 years old in good health. CDR3 amino acids: CASSYREGEYGYTF. CDR3 coding DNA: TGTGCCAGCAGTTACCGAGAAGGGGAGTACGGCTACACCTTC.